Each of the 20 T cell receptor beta chains below was sequenced from the same sample in a study of control samples from healthy donors and cancer patients. Assay used: immunoSEQ multiplex PCR; TCRdb lists only in-frame clones, some missing. Of tens of thousands of clones listed, approximately 85% are singletons. The sequenced sample consisted of blood. The source is a man between 45 and 60 years old in good health.

The chain recombines TRBV28 with TRBJ1-3; D is undetermined. This CDR3 is built from 14 residues. Trimming removed 6 bases from V and 2 bases from J, with 11 bases in between. Germline assignment: CDR1 MDHEN and CDR2 SYDVKM. Written as DNA, the CDR3 is TGTGCCAGCAGCGGCCCCGCCACTGGAAACACCATATATTTT. Translated, it gives CASSGPATGNTIYF. Filled out from reference TRBV28 and TRBJ1-3, the complete variable domain reads DVKVTQSSRYLVKRTGEKVFLECVQDMDHENMFWYRQDPGLGLRLIYFSYDVKMKEKGDIPEGYSVSREKKERFSLILESASTNQTSMYLCASSGPATGNTIYFGEGSWLTVV.

This chain links TRBV5-1 with TRBJ2-1; possibly TRBD2 for D (6 bases). Germline values: CDR1 SGHRS, CDR2 YFSETQ. The V and J ends lost 1 base and 6 bases respectively, with 14 bases between them. This CDR3 is built from 15 residues. DNA of the CDR3: TGCGCCAGCAGCTTGTCGGGGGATCGCCTCAATGAGCAGTTCTTC. It translates to CASSLSGDRLNEQFF.

The rearrangement links TRBV29-1 to TRBJ1-3; the match to TRBD1 covers 7 bases. Germline CDR1 is SQVTM and CDR2 is ANQGSEA. V was clipped by 7 bases and J by 0 bases; unmatched bases: 9. The CDR3 is 15 amino acids. CDR3 nucleotides: TGCAGCGCAACGGACAGGACCAGCTCTGGAAACACCATATATTTT. Protein sequence: CSATDRTSSGNTIYF. The variable domain in full, with the rest retrieved from reference TRBV29-1 and TRBJ1-3, is SAVISQKPSRDICQRGTSLTIQCQVDSQVTMMFWYRQQPGQSLTLIATANQGSEATYESGFVIDKFPISRPNLTFSTLTVSNMSPEDSSIYLCSATDRTSSGNTIYFGEGSWLTVV.

Only a few counts were recorded for this clone. The rearrangement links TRBV10-3 to TRBJ2-4; 7 positions agree with TRBD2. The CDR3 loop spans 15 amino acids. J was trimmed by 3 bases and V by 0 bases; bases with no gene match: 2. Germline V CDR1 and CDR2: ENHRY, SYGVKD. CDR3 sequence reads: CAISESGGSKNIQYF. The CDR3, as DNA: TGTGCCATCAGTGAGTCCGGGGGGAGCAAAAACATTCAGTACTTC.

The count of this clone is one. The rearrangement joins TRBV11-3 to TRBJ2-1; D may correspond to TRBD1 or TRBD2 (5 bases each). The CDR3 covers 14 residues. Germline CDR1 is SGHNT and CDR2 is YENEEA. The V and J ends lost 3 bases and 5 bases respectively, with 11 bases between them. The CDR3 loop reads CASSFWDDHNEQFF. In nucleotides, the CDR3 is TGTGCCAGCAGCTTCTGGGACGACCACAATGAGCAGTTCTTC. Combining the CDR3 with reference TRBV11-3 and TRBJ2-1 gives the whole variable domain EAGVVQSPRYKIIEKKQPVAFWCNPISGHNTLYWYLQNLGQGPELLIRYENEEAVDDSQLPKDRFSAERLKGVDSTLKIQPAELGDSAVYLCASSFWDDHNEQFFGPGTRLTVL.

The V and J genes are TRBV11-3 and TRBJ2-7; perhaps D is TRBD1 or TRBD2 (5 bases each). Trimming took off 2 bases at V and 0 bases at J, with 8 bases between the two ends. Germline CDR1 reads SGHNT; CDR2 reads YENEEA. This CDR3 region has 14 residues. CDR3 residues: CASSLRDGSYEQYF. In nucleotides, the CDR3 is TGTGCCAGCAGCTTAAGGGACGGCTCCTACGAGCAGTACTTC.

J is TRBJ1-5 and V is TRBV2; no reliable D call. V lost 1 base and J lost 9, with 13 bases in between. This CDR3 is built from 14 residues. Germline V gene lookup returns CDR1 SNHLY and CDR2 FYNNEI. CDR3 sequence reads: CASSEGTSRGPQHF. Here the CDR3 DNA reads TGTGCCAGCAGTGAAGGGACTTCCAGAGGGCCCCAGCATTTT.

The chain carries TRBV6-5 and TRBJ2-1; a weak D match, TRBD1 (6 bases). The V and J ends lost 5 bases and 8 bases respectively, with 10 bases between them. The length of the CDR3 is 12 residues. CDR1 MNHEY and CDR2 SVGAGI come from the germline V gene. The CDR3 spells CASSRRGYEQFF. CDR3 sequence (DNA): TGTGCCAGCAGTCGAAGGGGGTATGAGCAGTTCTTC.

CDR3 nucleotides: TGTGCCAGCAGCCAACAGGGATCGACGCGGTCACCCCTCCACTTT. Amino acid sequence: CASSQQGSTRSPLHF. This chain joins TRBV6-5 and TRBJ1-6, with TRBD1 as a possible D gene (6 bases). V was trimmed by 6 bases and J by 10 bases, leaving 19 bases between them. Germline lookup yields CDR1 MNHEY and CDR2 SVGAGI. The CDR3 has 15 amino acids.

This clone appeared a few times. V usage is TRBV28 and J usage is TRBJ1-3; no clear D. Between the trimmed V and J ends, which lost 7 bases and 0 bases, there was a span of 13 bases. In germline, CDR1 is MDHEN, CDR2 SYDVKM. This CDR3 is built from 15 residues. The CDR3: CASIPPRSSGNTIYF. The CDR3 DNA follows: TGTGCCAGCATCCCCCCGCGCAGCTCTGGAAACACCATATATTTT. Combining the CDR3 with reference TRBV28 and TRBJ1-3 gives the whole variable domain DVKVTQSSRYLVKRTGEKVFLECVQDMDHENMFWYRQDPGLGLRLIYFSYDVKMKEKGDIPEGYSVSREKKERFSLILESASTNQTSMYLCASIPPRSSGNTIYFGEGSWLTVV.

V is TRBV7-6 and J is TRBJ2-2; 7 bases align to TRBD1. Germline assignment: CDR1 SGHVS and CDR2 FNYEAQ. This CDR3 has 15 amino acids. With V trimmed by 2 bases and J by 8 bases, 8 bases remained unmatched. The CDR3 reads CASSLRGQSSGELFF. The CDR3 nucleotides read TGTGCCAGCAGCTTACGGGGACAGAGTTCTGGGGAGCTGTTTTTT.

The chain joins TRBV9 to TRBJ1-1; possible D gene TRBD1, 5 bases. In germline, CDR1 is SGDLS, CDR2 YYNGEE. V dropped 3 bases and J dropped 0 bases, with 12 bases sitting between them. There are 15 residues in the CDR3. CDR3 loop: CASSAWGGLNTEAFF. The CDR3 DNA is TGTGCCAGCAGCGCTTGGGGCGGTTTGAACACTGAAGCTTTCTTT.

The CDR3 loop is CASSLSSSEQFF. The DNA of the CDR3 is TGTGCCAGCAGTTTATCTAGCTCGGAGCAGTTCTTC. This sequence joins TRBV12-3 or TRBV12-4 and TRBJ2-1; TRBD2 is a possible D gene (5 bases). The V end was cut by 2 bases, the J end by 10 bases, with 9 bases between. The CDR3 consists of 12 residues.

The chain is built from TRBV25-1 and TRBJ1-5, with 8 nucleotides matching TRBD1. The CDR3 contains 16 residues. Germline V gene lookup returns CDR1 MGHDK and CDR2 SYGVNS. Trimming took 5 bases from V and 4 from J; bases not matched to a gene: 10. The CDR3 bases are TGTGCCAGCAGTCCCCGTGGGACAGGCCTAAATCAGCCCCAGCATTTT. Its translation: CASSPRGTGLNQPQHF.

This clone was observed a single time. The chain's CDR3 is CASSVLQTTGELFF. DNA for the CDR3: TGTGCCAGCAGCGTTTTGCAAACCACCGGGGAGCTGTTTTTT. The chain couples TRBV9 to TRBJ2-2; D uncertain. The CDR3 contains 14 residues. V lost 2 bases and J lost 4, with 9 bases in between. Germline CDR1 is SGDLS and CDR2 is YYNGEE.

CDR3 nucleotides: TGTGCCAGCAGTTGGCAGTATAATGAAAAACTGTTTTTT. This encodes CASSWQYNEKLFF. This chain links TRBV28 with TRBJ1-4; D is unclear. The CDR3 contains 13 residues. Germline CDR1 and CDR2: MDHEN and SYDVKM. V was trimmed by 4 bases and J by 4 bases, leaving 7 bases between them.

V and J are TRBV4-2 and TRBJ2-7, with 11 bases identical to TRBD2. The ends lost 1 base at V and 4 bases at J; junction bases unmatched: 6. The CDR3 consists of 16 residues. CDR1 is LGHNA, CDR2 YNFKEQ, per germline. This CDR3 reads CASSQGLLAGVYEQYF. CDR3 in DNA: TGTGCCAGCAGCCAAGGTTTACTAGCGGGAGTTTACGAGCAGTACTTC.

The chain has TRBV4-1 and TRBJ1-5, with D possibly matching TRBD1 (6 bases). Germline V CDR1 and CDR2: MGHRA, YSYEKL. V was trimmed by 1 base and J by 2 bases, leaving 12 bases between them. This CDR3 has 16 amino acids. CDR3 coding DNA: TGCGCCAGCAGCCAAGGGGGGGGCGGTGGCAATCAGCCCCAGCATTTT. Encoded protein: CASSQGGGGGNQPQHF.

The V call is TRBV6-5, the J call TRBJ2-7; the D gene is possibly TRBD1 (5 bases). CDR1 and CDR2 from the germline V gene are MNHEY and SVGAGI. Trimming removed 6 bases from V and 2 bases from J, with 17 bases in between. This CDR3 is 15 amino acids long. This CDR3 reads CASSLLRQPTYEQYF. CDR3 in DNA: TGTGCCAGCAGCCTCCTTCGACAGCCCACCTACGAGCAGTACTTC.

This clone is a singleton in its sample. The chain recombines TRBV7-9 with TRBJ2-1; 7 bases agree with TRBD1. Germline CDR1 SEHNR, CDR2 FQNEAQ (reference sequence). V dropped 3 bases and J dropped 4; count of bases not matched to a gene: 3. This CDR3 is built from 14 residues. CDR3 in DNA: TGTGCCAGCAGCTTTGAGACAGGGTACAATGAGCAGTTCTTC. Translated, it gives CASSFETGYNEQFF.